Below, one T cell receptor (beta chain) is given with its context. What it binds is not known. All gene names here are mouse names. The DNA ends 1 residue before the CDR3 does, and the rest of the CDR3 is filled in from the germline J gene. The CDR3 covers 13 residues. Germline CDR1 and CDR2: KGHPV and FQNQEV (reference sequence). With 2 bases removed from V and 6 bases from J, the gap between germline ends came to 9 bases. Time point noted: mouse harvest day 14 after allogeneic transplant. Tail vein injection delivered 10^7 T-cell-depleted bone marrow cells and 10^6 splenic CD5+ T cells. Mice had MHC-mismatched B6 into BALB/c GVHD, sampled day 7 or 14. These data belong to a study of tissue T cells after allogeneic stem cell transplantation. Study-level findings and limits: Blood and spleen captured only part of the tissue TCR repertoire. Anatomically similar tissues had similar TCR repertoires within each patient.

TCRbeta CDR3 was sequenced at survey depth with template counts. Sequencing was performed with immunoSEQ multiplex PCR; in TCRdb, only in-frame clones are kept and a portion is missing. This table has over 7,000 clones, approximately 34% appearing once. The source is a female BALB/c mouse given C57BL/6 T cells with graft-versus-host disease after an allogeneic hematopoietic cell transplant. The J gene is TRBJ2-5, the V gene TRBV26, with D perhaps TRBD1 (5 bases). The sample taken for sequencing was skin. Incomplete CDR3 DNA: TGTGCCAGCAGTCTGCCAGGGAAGGACACCCAGTAC. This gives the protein CASSLPGKDTQY. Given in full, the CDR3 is CASSLPGKDTQYF.